This T cell receptor (beta chain) was identified during a study of shared clonotypes between healthy human individuals. The overall study: Donors, aged 18 to 49, were a couple of women and three men. Findings and caveats of the study: Sorted-subset sequencing was shown by rarefaction to be incomplete despite large depth.

This CDR3 has 16 amino acids. Per the germline V gene, CDR1 is SGHAT and CDR2 is FQNNGV. V was cut by 0 bases and J by 4 bases, with 16 bases left in between. Concerning this clone: The antigen is unknown.

Measured with immunoSEQ multiplex PCR; TCRdb has only the in-frame clones, and not every one. The sample has about 1.5 million clones; 98% are singletons. The chain is built from TRBV11-2 and TRBJ2-7, with a weak D call TRBD2 (5 bases). Sequencing was performed on naive CD4+ T cells sorted from blood. Subset described: CD45RA+ positively selected. The receptor was isolated from a man aged 30-40 years in good health. CDR3 DNA sequence: TGTGCCAGCAGCTTAGATAATTTCGGGGTAAGGTACGAGCAGTACTTC. Amino acid sequence: CASSLDNFGVRYEQYF.